This T cell receptor (beta chain) comes out of a study of OX40 agonist ivuxolimab in advanced cancers. Study details: Patients were treated with intravenous ivuxolimab, dosed at 0.01 to 10 mg/kg and infused every 2 weeks. Age averaged 60 years (range roughly 20 to 90), and about 86% were male.

Notes on this clone: What it binds is not known.

The ends were cut back, 6 bases at V and 9 bases at J, with 15 bases in the middle. This CDR3 is built from 12 residues. CDR1 and CDR2 from the germline V gene are SNHLY and FYNNEI. Only in-frame clones appear in the TCRdb table, and some are missing; sequencing was by immunoSEQ multiplex PCR. In the table there are fewer than 50,000 clones, more than 80% of which are singletons. Whole-study findings and limits: Compared with CD4+, CD8+ T cells on average had more expanded clones. Near-lowest levels of clonal expansion characterized partial responders at 0.1-3.0 mg/kg.

The specimen was CD4+ or CD8+ T cells sorted from blood, collected in a trial of the OX40 agonist ivuxolimab. This TCR derives from an adult with an advanced solid tumor such as melanoma, head and neck, liver or kidney cancer. The rearrangement uses TRBV2 and TRBJ2-7; possibly TRBD1 for D (5 bases). The CDR3 region is CASSRPPTGQYF. The CDR3 region has the DNA TGTGCCAGCAGCCGCCCCCCTACAGGGCAGTACTTC.